This is a list of T cell receptor beta chains from one sample in a study of T cells in Graves' hyperthyroidism and ophthalmopathy. Via MiXCR, TCRdb re-called the multiplex PCR reads, giving one row per CDR3 protein. The table lists about 290,000 distinct CDR3 sequences, about 17% of them singletons. The sequenced material came from blood. The receptors shown here come from a woman in her sixties or seventies with Graves' ophthalmopathy. The CDR3 runs from the conserved cysteine through the conserved F or W. The D gene is left open where the match is weak. Not all rows give a size; the values are once, few, many and, for expanded clones, a class.

V gene: TRBV6-1; clone size: few; J gene: TRBJ1-3; D gene: TRBD1; CDR3 DNA: TGTGCCAGCAGACAGGACAGGGGGCCTGGAAACACCATATATTTT; CDR3 protein: CASRQDRGPGNTIYF
V gene: TRBV10-1; clone size: many; J gene: TRBJ1-2; D gene: TRBD1; CDR3 DNA: TGCGCCAGCAGTGAGTCAAGGACAGGGGGACGTGGCTACACCTTC; CDR3 protein: CASSESRTGGRGYTF
V gene: TRBV3-1; clone size: many; J gene: TRBJ1-5; D gene: TRBD1; CDR3 DNA: TGTGCCAGCAGCCAAGTACAGGGGGCAGGTCAGCCCCAGCATTTT; CDR3 protein: CASSQVQGAGQPQHF
V gene: TRBV27; clone size: many; J gene: TRBJ2-3; D gene: .; CDR3 DNA: TGTGCCAGCAGTCAAGGGGAGGCAGATACGCAGTATTTT; CDR3 protein: CASSQGEADTQYF
V gene: TRBV6-1; clone size: few; J gene: TRBJ2-6; D gene: TRBD2; CDR3 DNA: TGTGCCAGCAGTGAAGCGGGGGGGGACTCTCTCCTGACTTTC; CDR3 protein: CASSEAGGDSLLTF
V gene: TRBV7-2; clone size: few; J gene: TRBJ2-3; D gene: TRBD1; CDR3 DNA: TGTGCCAGCAGCTTAGGGGACAGGGGGCTGACAGATACGCAGTATTTT; CDR3 protein: CASSLGDRGLTDTQYF
V gene: TRBV12-5; clone size: few; J gene: TRBJ2-1; D gene: .; CDR3 DNA: TGTGCTAGTGGTTTGGGCCTAGGTCGGCACAATGAGCAGTTCTTC; CDR3 protein: CASGLGLGRHNEQFF
V gene: TRBV12-5; clone size: many; J gene: TRBJ1-1; D gene: .; CDR3 DNA: TGTGCTAGTGGTTCCGGAGATGGAGACATGAACACTGAAGCTTTCTTT; CDR3 protein: CASGSGDGDMNTEAFF
V gene: TRBV4-1; clone size: .; J gene: TRBJ2-7; D gene: TRBD2; CDR3 DNA: TGCGCCAGCAGCCGGGGACTAGCGGGGGGCCTTGGCTCCTACGAGCAGTACTTC; CDR3 protein: CASSRGLAGGLGSYEQYF
V gene: TRBV12-3/TRBV12-4; clone size: many; J gene: TRBJ2-2; D gene: .; CDR3 DNA: TGTGCCAGCAGTTTACAGGGTTCCTGGCTAGGGGGGACCGGGGAGCTGTTTTTT; CDR3 protein: CASSLQGSWLGGTGELFF
V gene: TRBV4-3; clone size: .; J gene: TRBJ1-1; D gene: TRBD1; CDR3 DNA: TGCGCCAGCAGCCAAAGAGTAGGGGGCAGGGGACTGGACGAAGCTTTCTTT; CDR3 protein: CASSQRVGGRGLDEAFF
V gene: TRBV2; clone size: many; J gene: TRBJ1-5; D gene: .; CDR3 DNA: TGTGCCAGCAGTGAGGACAGCGCCCGCAATCAGCCCCAGCATTTT; CDR3 protein: CASSEDSARNQPQHF
V gene: TRBV6-2/TRBV6-3; clone size: .; J gene: TRBJ2-1; D gene: .; CDR3 DNA: TGTGCCAGCAGTCGTAAGACTTACAATGAGCAGTTCTTC; CDR3 protein: CASSRKTYNEQFF
V gene: TRBV20-1; clone size: once; J gene: TRBJ1-2; D gene: .; CDR3 DNA: TGCAGTGCTAGAGACAGGGGTTCATTCGACTACACCTTC; CDR3 protein: CSARDRGSFDYTF